This T cell receptor (beta chain) derives from a study of CD8+ T cells in alopecia areata. The treatment: oral pan-JAK inhibitor, 5-10 mg twice daily. Lesional scalp punch biopsies and peripheral blood came from alopecia areata patients. As regards this clone: Antigen specificity is unknown.

Points from the study as a whole: Numerous clones, expanded in lesions, remained in scalp and blood during tofacitinib.

Reverse transcription of extracted RNA yielded cDNA, which provided the sequencing template. Assay used: immunoSEQ multiplex PCR; TCRdb lists only in-frame clones, some missing. The top ten hold approximately 15% of the sample, which has about 150,000 clones, 45% to 60% seen once. V was shortened by 8 bases and J by 10 bases, with 12 bases between the two germline ends. This CDR3 has 11 residues. Per the germline V gene, CDR1 is SEHNR and CDR2 is FQNEAQ (reference sequence). The chain links TRBV7-9 to TRBJ2-1; D ambiguous. The sequencing used CD8+ T cells sorted from blood, collected at week 4, from a patient treated with tofacitinib. The source is a human donor with alopecia areata. The DNA for the CDR3 is TGTGCCAGCCAAAAACCTGAGGAGCAGTTCTTC. Residues: CASQKPEEQFF. The full variable domain, in which reference TRBV7-9 and TRBJ2-1 provide the parts outside the CDR3, is DTGVSQNPRHKITKRGQNVTFRCDPISEHNRLYWYRQTLGQGPEFLTYFQNEAQLEKSRLLSDRFSAERPKGSFSTLEIQRTEQGDSAMYLCASQKPEEQFFGPGTRLTVL.